This T cell receptor (beta chain) comes out of a study of T cells in tuberculosis. Across the whole study: In South Africa, adults with active tuberculosis were compared with IGRA-negative and latently infected IGRA-positive adolescents. General study points: Active tuberculosis patients had shorter CDR3-alpha; the beta difference was nonsignificant. GMM-specific TCRs were nearer to active tuberculosis alpha repertoires, suggesting expansion. Using the GMM-specific repertoire gave around 90% accuracy versus roughly 70% with motifs.

Repertoires were generated with immunoSEQ multiplex PCR, while TCRdb's copy carries only in-frame clones and drops some. The data contain roughly 32,000 clones, roughly 96% of them singletons. The CDR3 is made up of 14 amino acids. With V trimmed by 5 bases and J by 3 bases, 6 bases remained unmatched. Germline loops: CDR1 SGHTA, CDR2 FQGTGA. Remarks on this clone: What it binds is unknown.

This receptor was taken from a donor aged 10-30 years with latent tuberculosis or without tuberculosis infection. The sample comprised PBMCs. The rearrangement links TRBV7-3 to TRBJ2-5; TRBD1 agrees at 7 bases. The CDR3 sequence: CASSMGQTKETQYF. CDR3 nucleotides: TGTGCCAGCAGCATGGGACAGACGAAAGAGACCCAGTACTTC.